This T cell receptor (beta chain) emerged from a study of T cells in narcolepsy. Germline trimming cut 2 bases from V and 4 bases from J; bases unmatched to any gene: 7. The CDR3 consists of 15 residues. CDR1 and CDR2 (germline): KGHSH, LQKENI. Some clones are missing from TCRdb's copy, which holds only in-frame ones; the method was immunoSEQ multiplex PCR. Counted here are fewer than 35,000 clones, 70% to 80% occurring once; the ten biggest clones make up approximately 1.1%. Worth noting for this clone: What it binds is unknown.

Study results and limitations: HCRT-specific and TRIB2-specific autoreactive clonotypes appeared among same-patient CSF and blood CD4+ clonotypes. Autoreactive clonotypes reportedly recurred in blood of same and different patients, not controls.

The genes are TRBV18 and TRBJ2-7, with TRBD2 matching 8 bases. The receptor was isolated from a human donor with narcolepsy. The sequenced sample was CD45RA- memory CD4+ T cells from PBMCs. CDR3 bases: TGTGCCAGCTCACCAATGCCCAGCGGGAGTTACGAGCAGTACTTC. Translation gives CASSPMPSGSYEQYF.